This entry lists 32 T cell receptor beta chains sequenced from one sample in a study of T cells in Graves' hyperthyroidism and ophthalmopathy. The TCR beta CDR3 regions underwent amplification using RNA transcripts as the source. The TCR CDR3 first-round RT-PCR relied on the HTBI primer set. TCRdb called the multiplex PCR reads again in MiXCR, with one record for every CDR3 protein. The table includes about 640,000 distinct CDR3 sequences, about 14% detected once. The sample consisted of blood. Source of these receptors: a woman between 50 and 59 years old with Graves' ophthalmopathy.

The V and J genes are TRBV4-2 and TRBJ1-5, with 10 positions matching TRBD1. Trimming removed 2 bases from V and 5 bases from J; junction bases left unmatched: 3. From germline, CDR1 is LGHNA and CDR2 YNFKEQ. The CDR3 loop spans 15 amino acids. CDR3 DNA: TGTGCCAGCAGCCAACCCGGGACAGGGGATCAGCCCCAGCATTTT. Translated: CASSQPGTGDQPQHF.

The chain links TRBV27 to TRBJ2-7, with a weak D call TRBD1 (7 bases). The CDR3 runs to 15 residues. Germline lookup yields CDR1 MNHEY and CDR2 SMNVEV (reference sequence). The V end was cut by 5 bases, the J end by 0 bases, with 14 bases between. In DNA, the CDR3 is TGTGCCAGCAGTACGACAGGGAGGCCCTCCTACGAGCAGTACTTC. This codes for CASSTTGRPSYEQYF.

This clonotype showed up many times. This chain connects TRBV12-3 or TRBV12-4 to TRBJ2-3; 8 nucleotides agree with TRBD2. The V and J ends lost 3 bases and 0 bases, in that order; junction bases with no gene match: 2. CDR3 size: 15 residues. CDR3 loop: CASSFGTRSTDTQYF. For the CDR3, the DNA is TGTGCCAGCAGTTTCGGGACTAGGAGCACAGATACGCAGTATTTT.

The chain carries TRBV6-2 or TRBV6-3 and TRBJ2-5; no firm D call. The CDR3 spans 16 residues. Germline lookup yields CDR1 MNHEY and CDR2 SVGEGT. V was pared by 2 bases and J by 0 bases, with 13 bases between. This CDR3 is CASSYPTSTYQETQYF. As DNA, the CDR3 is TGTGCCAGCAGTTACCCCACCTCAACGTACCAAGAGACCCAGTACTTC.

This clonotype was counted ten times or more. This chain joins TRBV5-1 and TRBJ2-2; 8 nucleotides match TRBD1. Trimming removed 5 bases from V and 7 bases from J; junction bases left unmatched: 10. Germline CDR1 reads SGHRS; CDR2 reads YFSETQ. The CDR3 is made up of 15 amino acids. DNA for the CDR3: TGCGCCAGCAGACTCCGACAGGGGAAGGGCGGGGAGCTGTTTTTT. The encoded protein is CASRLRQGKGGELFF. Combining the CDR3 with reference TRBV5-1 and TRBJ2-2 gives the whole variable domain KAGVTQTPRYLIKTRGQQVTLSCSPISGHRSVSWYQQTPGQGLQFLFEYFSETQRNKGNFPGRFSGRQFSNSRSEMNVSTLELGDSALYLCASRLRQGKGGELFFGEGSRLTVL.

This clonotype was detected many times. The chain employs TRBV6-2 or TRBV6-3 and TRBJ1-5; tentative D call: TRBD1 (5 bases). Germline CDR1 and CDR2: MNHEY and SVGEGT. CDR3 length: 14 residues. The V end was cut by 5 bases, the J end by 3 bases, with 11 bases between. In nucleotides, the CDR3 is TGTGCCAGCAGTATGACAGCGTCCAATCAGCCCCAGCATTTT. This codes for CASSMTASNQPQHF.

This clonotype was found many times. The chain couples TRBV7-2 to TRBJ1-3, with TRBD1 as a possible D gene (5 bases). The V gene's germline CDR1 is SGHTA and CDR2 FQGNSA. Trimming took 3 bases from V and 0 from J, leaving 9 bases between them. The CDR3 consists of 15 residues. The CDR3 coding sequence is TGTGCCAGCAGCTTGGTTACAGGCTCTGGAAACACCATATATTTT. It translates to CASSLVTGSGNTIYF.

CDR3 sequence (DNA): TGTGCCAGCAGGCCGGGACAGACATACTATGGCTACACCTTC. It codes for CASRPGQTYYGYTF. The rearrangement uses TRBV6-2 or TRBV6-3 and TRBJ1-2; 7 positions agree with TRBD1. V gave up 6 bases and J gave up 3 bases; unmatched junction bases: 7. This CDR3 contains 14 residues. The germline V gene encodes CDR1 MNHEY and CDR2 SVGEGT.

This clonotype was recorded a few times. The chain employs TRBV19 and TRBJ1-2; 8 bases are shared with TRBD1. Losses at the gene ends were 4 bases for V and 7 bases for J; bases not matched to a gene: 14. CDR1 is LNHDA and CDR2 is SQIVND in the germline V gene (reference sequence). There are 16 residues in the CDR3. The CDR3 coding sequence is TGTGCCAGTAGTACTACCACAGGACAGGGAGCACCTGGCTACACCTTC. Its protein product is CASSTTTGQGAPGYTF. The full variable domain, completed using reference TRBV19 and TRBJ1-2, is DGGITQSPKYLFRKEGQNVTLSCEQNLNHDAMYWYRQDPGQGLRLIYYSQIVNDFQKGDIAEGYSVSREKKESFPLTVTSAQKNPTAFYLCASSTTTGQGAPGYTFGSGTRLTVV.

The chain combines TRBV7-3 with TRBJ2-2, with unresolved D. The CDR3 is 14 residues long. V was cut by 4 bases and J by 1 base, with 7 bases left in between. Germline CDR1 and CDR2: SGHTA and FQGTGA. CDR3 in amino acids: CASSSFRNTGELFF. CDR3 DNA sequence: TGTGCCAGCAGCTCCTTCAGGAACACCGGGGAGCTGTTTTTT.

This clonotype was picked up a small number of times. The genes are TRBV20-1 and TRBJ2-7, with D perhaps TRBD1 or TRBD2 (5 bases each). Trimming left V 5 bases short and J 3 bases short, with 14 bases between. CDR3 length: 13 residues. Germline values: CDR1 DFQATT, CDR2 SNEGSKA (reference sequence). The CDR3 DNA sequence: TGCAGTGCTTCCACGGGACGAAACTACGAGCAGTACTTC. Amino acid sequence: CSASTGRNYEQYF.

V gene TRBV9 combines with J gene TRBJ2-6, with 9 bases that match TRBD1. The CDR3 has 18 residues. Germline trimming cut 2 bases from V and 4 bases from J; bases unmatched to any gene: 10. Germline V gene sequence: CDR1 SGDLS, CDR2 YYNGEE. The CDR3 region is CASSVTGGAGPGANVLTF. The CDR3 bases are TGTGCCAGCAGCGTTACAGGGGGCGCGGGTCCCGGGGCCAACGTCCTGACTTTC.

This clonotype appeared many times. This chain joins TRBV6-1 and TRBJ2-1, with 10 nucleotides matching TRBD1. J lost 3 bases, V lost 5 bases, and 16 bases had no gene match. CDR1 is MNHNS and CDR2 is SASEGT in the germline V gene. CDR3 length equals 19 residues. The CDR3 is CASSSPGQGSAGGYNEQFF. The CDR3 DNA reads as TGTGCCAGCAGTTCTCCGGGACAGGGGTCGGCGGGGGGCTACAATGAGCAGTTCTTC.

The gene calls are TRBV9 and TRBJ2-7; TRBD2 matches at 13 bases. From germline, CDR1 is SGDLS and CDR2 YYNGEE. V gave up 4 bases and J gave up 5 bases; unmatched junction bases: 6. This CDR3 is built from 15 residues. Here the CDR3 DNA reads TGTGCCAGCAGCCCAAGGACTAGCGGGAGACACGAGCAGTACTTC. Its protein is CASSPRTSGRHEQYF.

This clonotype was seen repeatedly, ten times or more. The CDR3 protein is CAWSGLAGGRQTQYF. CDR3 bases: TGTGCCTGGAGCGGACTAGCGGGAGGACGGCAGACCCAGTACTTC. The V call is TRBV30, the J call TRBJ2-5; TRBD2 agrees at 14 bases. This CDR3 has 15 residues. CDR1 and CDR2 from the germline V gene are GTSNPN and SVGIG (reference sequence). V lost 3 bases to trimming and J lost 6 bases; unmatched junction nucleotides: 6.

This clonotype was seen at least ten times. This chain connects TRBV20-1 to TRBJ1-1; a possible D gene is TRBD1 (5 bases). The CDR3 totals 15 residues. Germline V gene data show CDR1 as DFQATT and CDR2 as SNEGSKA (reference sequence). V lost 2 bases to trimming and J lost 1 base, with 14 bases between them. The CDR3 DNA reads as TGCAGTGCTAGATCCCCGGGTGGGGCGAACACTGAAGCTTTCTTT. Translation gives CSARSPGGANTEAFF.

This clonotype was observed many times. J is TRBJ2-7 and V is TRBV7-9, with 7 nucleotides matching TRBD2. CDR3 length: 13 residues. V lost 2 bases, J lost 5 bases, and 3 bases stayed unmatched. CDR1 is SEHNR, CDR2 FQNEAQ, per germline (reference sequence). The chain's CDR3 is CASSLKRGDEQYF. CDR3 DNA sequence: TGTGCCAGCAGCTTAAAACGGGGGGACGAGCAGTACTTC.

This clonotype was counted many times. The V and J genes are TRBV24-1 and TRBJ1-1, with 9 bases aligning to TRBD1. CDR1 KGHDR and CDR2 SFDVKD come from the germline V gene. The V segment lost 7 bases and the J segment 4 bases; nucleotides outside the gene matches: 9. This CDR3 comprises 15 residues. CDR3: CATRSGQGSGTEAFF. As DNA, the CDR3 is TGTGCCACCAGATCGGGACAGGGATCGGGCACTGAAGCTTTCTTT.

This clonotype was seen many times. The V call is TRBV6-1, the J call TRBJ2-1; perhaps D is TRBD1 or TRBD2 (5 bases each). CDR1 MNHNS and CDR2 SASEGT come from the germline V gene. With 6 bases removed from V and 2 bases from J, the gap between germline ends came to 11 bases. This CDR3 is 14 amino acids long. The chain's CDR3 is CASRPGTAYNEQFF. The CDR3 coding sequence is TGTGCCAGCAGGCCCGGGACGGCCTACAATGAGCAGTTCTTC.

This clonotype was detected many times. V and J are TRBV2 and TRBJ2-5, with TRBD2 matching over 11 bases. The CDR3 spans 14 residues. V lost 6 bases to trimming and J lost 2 bases; unmatched junction nucleotides: 2. Looked up from germline, CDR1 is SNHLY and CDR2 is FYNNEI. The CDR3 DNA follows: TGTGCCAGCAGGGGGACTAGCGGTCAAGAGACCCAGTACTTC. It specifies CASRGTSGQETQYF.

About this clonotype itself: A much larger clone lies one base from this, so it may be a read error. The chain joins TRBV7-2 to TRBJ1-5; no reliable D call. Germline V gives CDR1 SGHTA, CDR2 FQGNSA. There are 13 residues in the CDR3. CDR3 sequence reads: CASSSHSNQSQHF. DNA of the CDR3: TGTGCCAGCAGCTCACATAGCAATCAGTCCCAGCATTTT.

This clonotype was observed a handful of times. For the CDR3, the DNA is TGTGCCAGCAGCCAAGAAGGACAACCTGGGGATCCCGGGGAGCTGTTTTTT. It specifies CASSQEGQPGDPGELFF. The chain employs TRBV4-2 and TRBJ2-2; maybe TRBD1 (5 bases). The CDR3 runs to 17 residues. Germline loops: CDR1 LGHNA, CDR2 YNFKEQ. The V and J ends lost 0 bases and 6 bases respectively, with 17 bases between them.

This clonotype came up many times. This sequence joins TRBV7-9 and TRBJ2-5; 12 nucleotides agree with TRBD2. CDR1 is SEHNR, CDR2 FQNEAQ, per germline (reference sequence). The CDR3 runs to 16 residues. V was pared by 6 bases and J by 2 bases, with 7 bases of the junction left unmatched. The DNA for the CDR3 is TGTGCCAGCAGACCCCCGACTAGCGGGAGACAAGAGACCCAGTACTTC. As protein: CASRPPTSGRQETQYF.

This clonotype appeared many times. The rearrangement uses TRBV6-1 and TRBJ1-1; 11 bases match TRBD1. This CDR3 has 15 amino acids. After removal of 4 bases from V and 4 bases from J, the junction contained 5 bases not matched to a gene. CDR1 MNHNS and CDR2 SASEGT come from the germline V gene. CDR3 DNA sequence: TGTGCCAGCAGTGTCCCGGGACAGGGGGGCACTGAAGCTTTCTTT. Translated, it gives CASSVPGQGGTEAFF.

This clonotype was counted many times. The gene calls are TRBV28 and TRBJ2-7; D is possibly TRBD2 (5 bases). The CDR3 covers 13 residues. V lost 3 bases and J 4 bases, leaving 10 bases between the germline ends. Germline CDR1 and CDR2: MDHEN and SYDVKM. Here the CDR3 reads CASSFGERYEQYF. The CDR3 DNA follows: TGTGCCAGCAGTTTTGGTGAGCGGTACGAGCAGTACTTC.

As for this clonotype: An end of the junction differs from the germline gene, which may be a read error. The chain employs TRBV5-1 and TRBJ2-4; TRBD1 matches 9 bases. This CDR3 is 19 amino acids long. CDR1 and CDR2 from the germline V gene are SGHRS and YFSETQ. The CDR3 region has the DNA TGTGCCAGCAGCTTGGCCGGGACAGGGAGGGATTTCGCCAAAAACATTCAGTACTTC. This codes for CASSLAGTGRDFAKNIQYF.

This clonotype was counted a few times. The chain recombines TRBV5-1 with TRBJ2-2; TRBD2 matches 11 bases. V shed 4 bases, J shed 6 bases, and the junction held 8 bases outside the gene matches. CDR3 length: 16 residues. Germline assignment: CDR1 SGHRS and CDR2 YFSETQ. DNA for the CDR3: TGCGCCAGCAGCCCTCGACTAGCGGGATTGTCCGGGGAGCTGTTTTTT. Protein product: CASSPRLAGLSGELFF. Variable domain in full (rest from reference TRBV5-1 and TRBJ2-2): KAGVTQTPRYLIKTRGQQVTLSCSPISGHRSVSWYQQTPGQGLQFLFEYFSETQRNKGNFPGRFSGRQFSNSRSEMNVSTLELGDSALYLCASSPRLAGLSGELFFGEGSRLTVL.

This clonotype has a count of ten or more. This rearrangement joins TRBV12-3 or TRBV12-4 to TRBJ2-7, with 11 bases matching TRBD1. The CDR3 is 16 amino acids. The ends lost 4 bases at V and 6 bases at J; junction bases unmatched: 11. For the CDR3, the DNA is TGTGCCAGCAGTTCGGACAGGGGGCGGGGGAGTATCGAGCAGTACTTC. As protein: CASSSDRGRGSIEQYF.

This clonotype was seen repeatedly, ten times or more. The gene calls are TRBV3-1 and TRBJ2-7; maybe TRBD1 (5 bases). Germline CDR1 LGHDT, CDR2 YNNKEL (reference sequence). Deletions cut 5 bases from V and 2 bases from J, with 13 bases between. The length of the CDR3 is 14 residues. The DNA for the CDR3 is TGTGCCAGCAGCAATCCAGGGATTACCTACGAGCAGTACTTC. This encodes CASSNPGITYEQYF.

This chain joins TRBV11-2 and TRBJ2-1; D possibly corresponds to TRBD1 (7 bases). V was pared by 0 bases and J by 6 bases, with 15 bases between. Germline V CDR1 and CDR2: SGHAT, FQNNGV. The CDR3 is made up of 16 amino acids. This CDR3 reads CASSLDTDREANEQFF. CDR3 nucleotides: TGTGCCAGCAGCTTAGATACCGACAGGGAGGCCAATGAGCAGTTCTTC.

The chain employs TRBV7-2 and TRBJ2-7; TRBD2 aligns across 13 bases. Trimming at V came to 6 bases and at J to 1 base, leaving 9 bases not matched to a gene. There are 17 residues in the CDR3. From germline, CDR1 is SGHTA and CDR2 FQGNSA. CDR3 residues: CASRPGLAGPASYEQYF. CDR3 DNA sequence: TGTGCCAGCAGGCCGGGACTAGCGGGACCCGCTTCCTACGAGCAGTACTTC.

This clonotype was picked up many times. This chain connects TRBV7-2 to TRBJ2-7; 12 positions agree with TRBD1. This CDR3 is built from 17 residues. The V gene end was trimmed by 1 base and the J gene end by 2 bases; junction bases not matched to a gene: 6. CDR1 is SGHTA and CDR2 is FQGNSA in the germline V gene. CDR3 nucleotide sequence: TGTGCCAGCAGCTTAGTAGGGACAGGGGGCCCCACCTACGAGCAGTACTTC. Translated: CASSLVGTGGPTYEQYF.